This TCR beta chain emerged from a study of shared clonotypes between healthy human individuals. Clones were sequenced by immunoSEQ multiplex PCR, and TCRdb holds only the in-frame ones, with some missing. The table records roughly 2.4 million clones, about 94% of them present only once. Germline CDR1 SGHVS, CDR2 FNYEAQ. The ends were cut back, 0 bases at V and 3 bases at J, with 14 bases in the middle. The length of the CDR3 is 17 residues. About this clone: Its antigen is as yet unknown.

Whole-study results and caveats: Roughly 4.6% of naive CD4 clonotypes were common to a few donors. The sole specimen, blood, was sampled, and tissue repertoires likely differ.

The chain combines TRBV7-6 with TRBJ2-2; tentative D call: TRBD2 (6 bases). The TCR originated in a man aged 18 to 30 in good health. The sample was naive CD4+ T cells sorted from blood. Subset described: CD45RA+ positively selected. The CDR3 loop reads CASSLAGLRGYTGELFF. DNA for the CDR3: TGTGCCAGCAGCTTAGCCGGGCTGCGGGGATACACCGGGGAGCTGTTTTTT.